This T cell receptor beta chain was observed in a study of T cell responses to AZD1222 COVID-19 vaccine. Germline V lookup: CDR1 SGHRS, CDR2 YFSETQ. CDR3 size: 14 residues. V shed 4 bases and J 4 bases; nucleotides not matched to a gene: 4. TCRdb keeps only in-frame clones here, not all; method: immunoSEQ multiplex PCR. Of 130,000 to 150,000 clones listed, under 95% are singletons. The source material was peripheral blood, sampled on day 0 of AZD1222 vaccination. The receptor comes from an adult in good health. The chain recombines TRBV5-1 with TRBJ1-4; TRBD1 matches at 7 bases. In DNA form, the CDR3 reads TGCGCCAGCAGCCTGGACAGGTATAATGAAAAACTGTTTTTT. Its translation: CASSLDRYNEKLFF. Variable domain in full (rest from reference TRBV5-1 and TRBJ1-4): KAGVTQTPRYLIKTRGQQVTLSCSPISGHRSVSWYQQTPGQGLQFLFEYFSETQRNKGNFPGRFSGRQFSNSRSEMNVSTLELGDSALYLCASSLDRYNEKLFFGSGTQLSVL.